The subject of this entry is one T cell receptor (beta chain). Its target is unknown. This entry comes from a study of cytomegalovirus exposure and HLA in healthy donors. General study findings and limits: Most of the CMV-associated TCR beta chains (in a later analysis) appeared to be HLA-restricted.

Between the trimmed V and J ends, which lost 3 bases and 4 bases, there was a span of 13 bases. Germline assignment: CDR1 SGHDT and CDR2 YYEEEE. This CDR3 is 14 amino acids long. Vbeta (60) and Jbeta (13) primers were used in the PCR. The data were produced by immunoSEQ multiplex PCR, yet TCRdb's version contains in-frame clones alone and is incomplete. In the table there are some 170,000 clones, roughly 80% of which are singletons. The receptor was isolated from a man aged 50-60 years in good health and CMV-seropositive. V and J are TRBV5-6 and TRBJ1-2; perhaps TRBD1 as D (6 bases). The sequencing sample was made of PBMCs. The CDR3 bases are TGTGCCAGCAGCTCAGGGGACATTTTCTATGGCTACACCTTC. This sequence encodes CASSSGDIFYGYTF. Full variable domain (outside the CDR3, taken from reference TRBV5-6 and TRBJ1-2): DAGVTQSPTHLIKTRGQQVTLRCSPKSGHDTVSWYQQALGQGPQFIFQYYEEEERQRGNFPDRFSGHQFPNYSSELNVNALLLGDSALYLCASSSGDIFYGYTFGSGTRLTVV.